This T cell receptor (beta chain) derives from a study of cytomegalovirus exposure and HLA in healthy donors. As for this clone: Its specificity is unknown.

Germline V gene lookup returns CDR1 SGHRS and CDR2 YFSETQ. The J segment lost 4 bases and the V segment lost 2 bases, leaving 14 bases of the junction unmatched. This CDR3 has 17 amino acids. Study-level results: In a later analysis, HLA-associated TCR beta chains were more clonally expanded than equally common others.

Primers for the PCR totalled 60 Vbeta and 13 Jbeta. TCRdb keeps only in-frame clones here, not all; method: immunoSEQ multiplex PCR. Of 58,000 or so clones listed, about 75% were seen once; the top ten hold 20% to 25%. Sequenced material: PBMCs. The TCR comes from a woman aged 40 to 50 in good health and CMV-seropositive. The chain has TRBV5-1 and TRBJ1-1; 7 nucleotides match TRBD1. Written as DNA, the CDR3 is TGCGCCAGCAGCTTCAAACTCGCGTTGACAGGGACCACTGAAGCTTTCTTT. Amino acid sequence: CASSFKLALTGTTEAFF. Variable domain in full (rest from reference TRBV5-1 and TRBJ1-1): KAGVTQTPRYLIKTRGQQVTLSCSPISGHRSVSWYQQTPGQGLQFLFEYFSETQRNKGNFPGRFSGRQFSNSRSEMNVSTLELGDSALYLCASSFKLALTGTTEAFFGQGTRLTVV.